This T cell receptor (beta chain) was found in a study of T-cell reconstitution after alpha-beta-depleted transplantation in children. Findings of the study overall: The study reportedly traced alpha-beta T cells about two months after transplant to several hundred expanded graft clones. Counts and diversity of T cells one year after transplant came mostly from newly produced T cells.

As for this clonotype: Its antigen is not identified.

This CDR3 contains 16 residues. The V and J ends lost 7 bases and 0 bases respectively, with 16 bases between them. The germline V gene encodes CDR1 LNHDA and CDR2 SQIVND (reference sequence). Preparation of the TCRbeta library involved a method that used unique molecular identifiers. TCRdb reanalysed the PCR reads using MiXCR and keeps one entry per CDR3 protein. The sample yields 250,000 to 300,000 distinct CDR3 sequences, 6% to 10% seen once. This material consisted of peripheral blood, taken 360 days after TCRalphabeta/CD19-depleted stem cell transplant. The receptor was derived from a female patient aged 2 to 10 who had a stem cell transplant for Fanconi anemia, so the T cells may come from the graft donor. The chain employs TRBV19 and TRBJ1-5; D is unclear. CDR3 nucleotide sequence: TGTGCCAGTATCGAGAAACCTACGTCTAGCAATCAGCCCCAGCATTTT. This gives the protein CASIEKPTSSNQPQHF.